The 29 T cell receptor beta chains listed next were all sequenced from one sample in a study of CD8+CD57+ T cells in acquired aplastic anemia. Sequenced patients had shown CD8+CD57+ cell expansion by flow cytometry. The study profiled TCR beta VDJ and CDR3 using genomic DNA as template. TCRdb analysed the reads with MiXCR anew, one entry per CDR3 protein. The data show roughly 220,000 distinct CDR3 sequences, about 60% seen once. Sample: sorted CD4+, CD8+, or CD8+CD57+ T cells (not recorded which) from PBMCs. These receptors were collected from a human donor with aplastic anemia.

V is TRBV10-3 and J is TRBJ1-1, with 7 bases matching TRBD1. The CDR3 runs to 14 residues. V trimming: 7 bases; J trimming: 2 bases; junction bases outside the gene matches: 7. The germline V gene encodes CDR1 ENHRY and CDR2 SYGVKD. The CDR3 bases are TGTGCCATCAAGGGACAAGGGGGCAACACTGAAGCTTTCTTT. Amino acid sequence: CAIKGQGGNTEAFF.

The chain carries TRBV11-3 and TRBJ2-3; D remains ambiguous. Germline V lookup: CDR1 SGHNT, CDR2 YENEEA. Between the trimmed V and J ends, which lost 3 bases and 2 bases, there was a span of 6 bases. The CDR3 extends over 13 amino acids. The CDR3 spells CASSFAVTDTQYF. As DNA, the CDR3 is TGTGCCAGCAGCTTTGCGGTCACAGATACGCAGTATTTT.

This clonotype was counted only a few times. The chain employs TRBV7-6 and TRBJ2-7; D may be TRBD1 (5 bases). CDR3 size: 13 residues. The germline gives CDR1 SGHVS, CDR2 FNYEAQ. Trimming left V 5 bases short and J 4 bases short, with 12 bases between. The CDR3 spells CASSTLTGYEQYF. CDR3 DNA sequence: TGTGCCAGCAGCACCCTCACAGGTTACGAGCAGTACTTC.

In this sample, this clonotype turned up a few times. The J gene is TRBJ1-6, the V gene TRBV5-1; D not resolved. V lost 0 bases and J 10 bases, leaving 8 bases between the germline ends. Germline loops: CDR1 SGHRS, CDR2 YFSETQ. The CDR3 sequence is 13 residues long. The DNA for the CDR3 is TGCGCCAGCAGCTTGGGTTCTGGCTCACCCCTCCACTTT. It yields the protein CASSLGSGSPLHF. The entire variable domain, with the rest obtained from reference TRBV5-1 and TRBJ1-6, is as follows: KAGVTQTPRYLIKTRGQQVTLSCSPISGHRSVSWYQQTPGQGLQFLFEYFSETQRNKGNFPGRFSGRQFSNSRSEMNVSTLELGDSALYLCASSLGSGSPLHFGNGTRLTVT.

This clonotype was recorded at least ten times. The chain employs TRBV11-2 and TRBJ2-7; D is possibly TRBD1 or TRBD2 (5 bases each). The CDR3 totals 13 residues. CDR1 is SGHAT and CDR2 is FQNNGV in the germline V gene. The V and J ends lost 1 base and 5 bases respectively, with 9 bases between them. CDR3 coding DNA: TGTGCCAGCAGCTTAGGGGGGACCGACGAGCAGTACTTC. Its protein product is CASSLGGTDEQYF.

J is TRBJ2-7 and V is TRBV20-1, with D unclear. The V gene's germline CDR1 is DFQATT and CDR2 SNEGSKA (reference sequence). This CDR3 region has 14 residues. Trimming took off 3 bases at V and 3 bases at J, with 15 bases between the two ends. In DNA form, the CDR3 reads TGCAGTGCTAGCAAGCTGTTTGTCCTCTACGAGCAGTACTTC. This translates into CSASKLFVLYEQYF.

The chain carries TRBV2 and TRBJ2-7; the D call may be TRBD1 or TRBD2 (7 bases each). Trimming removed 6 bases from V and 1 base from J, with 16 bases in between. This CDR3 has 15 amino acids. The germline gives CDR1 SNHLY, CDR2 FYNNEI. Here the CDR3 DNA reads TGTGCCAGCAGCCAGAATCAGGGGGGGTCCTACGAGCAGTACTTC. Encoded protein: CASSQNQGGSYEQYF.

This clonotype was found a few times. The chain carries TRBV7-3 and TRBJ1-1; the D is unclear. The CDR3 has 13 residues. Germline V gene sequence: CDR1 SGHTA, CDR2 FQGTGA. Trimming stripped 4 bases from V and 1 base from J, with 7 bases between. The CDR3 DNA reads TGTGCCAGCAGCTCATCAGGGAACACTGAAGCTTTCTTT. Translation: CASSSSGNTEAFF.

The chain couples TRBV12-3 or TRBV12-4 to TRBJ1-1, with TRBD1 as a possible D gene (5 bases). The ends were cut back, 3 bases at V and 10 bases at J, with 12 bases in the middle. The CDR3 has 12 residues. The CDR3 sequence: CASSLDLGAAFF. CDR3 nucleotide sequence: TGTGCCAGCAGTTTGGACCTTGGGGCAGCTTTCTTT.

This clonotype was picked up a small number of times. The junction departs from the called germline gene at one end, perhaps through a read error. The J gene is TRBJ2-3, the V gene TRBV7-3; D not certain. CDR1 SGHTA and CDR2 FQGTGA come from the germline V gene. This CDR3 is built from 13 residues. The CDR3 nucleotides are TGTGCCAGTAGTCTCTCAGGCACAAATACGCAGTATTTT. Translating gives CASSLSGTNTQYF.

This chain joins TRBV15 and TRBJ1-1; D possibly corresponds to TRBD1 (6 bases). Germline CDR1 LNHNV, CDR2 YYDKDF (reference sequence). Deletions cut 4 bases from V and 6 bases from J, with 12 bases between. The CDR3 covers 13 residues. CDR3 DNA: TGTGCCACCAGCACTGGACAGACACCTGAAGCTTTCTTT. Translated, it gives CATSTGQTPEAFF.

The J gene is TRBJ2-3, the V gene TRBV19, with TRBD2 matching 7 bases. V lost 8 bases to trimming and J lost 5 bases; unmatched junction nucleotides: 1. Germline CDR1 LNHDA, CDR2 SQIVND (reference sequence). This CDR3 contains 11 residues. The CDR3 region is CASGGGDTQYF. CDR3 DNA: TGTGCCAGTGGCGGGGGAGATACGCAGTATTTT.

The rearrangement links TRBV14 to TRBJ2-7, with 7 bases aligning to TRBD1. The junction had 10 bases not matched to a gene; V was cut back by 5 bases and J by 0 bases. Germline V CDR1 and CDR2: SGHDN, FVKESK. This CDR3 spans 16 amino acids. CDR3 sequence: CASSVATTGSSYEQYF. In DNA form, the CDR3 reads TGTGCCAGCAGCGTAGCTACGACAGGGAGCTCCTACGAGCAGTACTTC.

This rearrangement joins TRBV7-3 to TRBJ2-1; D uncertain. Between the trimmed V and J ends, which lost 1 base and 8 bases, there was a span of 18 bases. The germline CDR1 and CDR2 sequences are SGHTA and FQGTGA. The CDR3 contains 16 residues. The CDR3 loop is CASSLKPRTGFDEQFF. CDR3 in DNA: TGTGCCAGCAGCTTAAAGCCACGAACCGGGTTCGATGAGCAGTTCTTC. The variable domain in full, completed from reference TRBV7-3 and TRBJ2-1, reads GAGVSQTPSNKVTEKGKYVELRCDPISGHTALYWYRQSLGQGPEFLIYFQGTGAADDSGLPNDRFFAVRPEGSVSTLKIQRTERGDSAVYLCASSLKPRTGFDEQFFGPGTRLTVL.

Comment on this clonotype: Since a much larger clone is just one base distant, this may be a read error. V usage is TRBV2 and J usage is TRBJ1-2, with D unclear. The ends were cut back, 8 bases at V and 0 bases at J, with 16 bases in the middle. Germline V CDR1 and CDR2: SNHLY, FYNNEI. The CDR3 totals 15 residues. The CDR3 loop reads CASLDFVGANYGYTF. CDR3 DNA sequence: TGTGCCAGCTTAGACTTTGTCGGGGCTAACTATGGCTACACCTTC.

V usage is TRBV29-1 and J usage is TRBJ1-2, with TRBD1 matching 7 bases. The junction had 14 bases not matched to a gene; V was cut back by 3 bases and J by 4 bases. This CDR3 has 16 amino acids. Per the germline V gene, CDR1 is SQVTM and CDR2 is ANQGSEA. This chain's CDR3 is CSVDVGGGGSGYGYTF. In DNA form, the CDR3 reads TGCAGCGTTGATGTAGGGGGCGGCGGCTCAGGCTATGGCTACACCTTC. Full variable domain (outside the CDR3, taken from reference TRBV29-1 and TRBJ1-2): SAVISQKPSRDICQRGTSLTIQCQVDSQVTMMFWYRQQPGQSLTLIATANQGSEATYESGFVIDKFPISRPNLTFSTLTVSNMSPEDSSIYLCSVDVGGGGSGYGYTFGSGTRLTVV.

V usage is TRBV20-1 and J usage is TRBJ1-2; weak D call: TRBD1 (6 bases). V shed 1 base and J shed 8 bases, with 14 bases lying between them. The CDR3 runs 13 residues. Germline loops: CDR1 DFQATT, CDR2 SNEGSKA (reference sequence). This chain's CDR3 is CSARGTQGYGYTF. CDR3 bases: TGCAGTGCTAGAGGGACACAGGGTTACGGCTACACCTTC.

The J gene is TRBJ1-4, the V gene TRBV7-2; D ambiguous. The V and J ends lost 5 bases and 8 bases respectively, with 9 bases between them. The CDR3 is 12 residues long. Germline-derived CDR1 and CDR2 are SGHTA and FQGNSA. CDR3 residues: CASSIFGEKLFF. CDR3 DNA: TGTGCCAGCAGCATATTCGGGGAAAAACTGTTTTTT.

This clonotype was found many times. The chain carries TRBV6-1 and TRBJ2-7; TRBD1 might be the D (6 bases). The CDR3 is 17 residues long. Between the trimmed V and J ends, which lost 6 bases and 3 bases, there was a span of 24 bases. The germline CDR1 and CDR2 sequences are MNHNS and SASEGT. As DNA, the CDR3 is TGTGCCAGCAGCCTCACCCCAGCTAACTTACAGGGCTACGAGCAGTACTTC. Its protein is CASSLTPANLQGYEQYF.

Regarding this clonotype: The CDR3 end shows no conserved phenylalanine or tryptophan, and so a read error is likely. This rearrangement joins TRBV9 to TRBJ2-7; 8 bases align to TRBD2. Germline CDR1 is SGDLS and CDR2 is YYNGEE. The CDR3 is made up of 15 amino acids. V gave up 0 bases and J gave up 2 bases; unmatched junction bases: 4. The CDR3 region has the DNA TGTGCCAGCAGCGTAGAAGGGCGGGGGGCCTACGAGCAGTACCTC. Translated: CASSVEGRGAYEQYL.

The rearrangement links TRBV5-4 to TRBJ2-7; 9 bases line up with TRBD1. The CDR3 is 13 residues long. Per germline, CDR1 SGHNT and CDR2 YYREEE (reference sequence). The ends lost 4 bases at V and 6 bases at J; junction bases unmatched: 5. The CDR3 sequence is CASSQGQGGEQYF. The DNA of the CDR3 is TGTGCCAGCAGCCAGGGACAGGGAGGCGAGCAGTACTTC. Full variable domain (outside the CDR3, taken from reference TRBV5-4 and TRBJ2-7): ETGVTQSPTHLIKTRGQQVTLRCSSQSGHNTVSWYQQALGQGPQFIFQYYREEENGRGNFPPRFSGLQFPNYSSELNVNALELDDSALYLCASSQGQGGEQYFGPGTRLTVT.

In this sample, this clonotype turned up a few times. V is TRBV10-3 and J is TRBJ2-7; 12 bases match TRBD2. The CDR3 is 15 residues long. Per germline, CDR1 ENHRY and CDR2 SYGVKD. The V and J ends lost 9 bases and 2 bases, in that order; junction bases with no gene match: 8. The CDR3 nucleotides read TGTGCCATAACGACTAGCGGGGGACAAACCTACGAGCAGTACTTC. This encodes CAITTSGGQTYEQYF.

Only a few counts were recorded for this clonotype. This chain uses TRBV2 with TRBJ1-2, with D possibly matching TRBD1 (5 bases). Germline V gives CDR1 SNHLY, CDR2 FYNNEI. The CDR3 contains 14 residues. Between the trimmed V and J ends, which lost 4 bases and 2 bases, there was a span of 11 bases. DNA of the CDR3: TGTGCCAGCAGTGTCGGGACGGGGAACTATGGCTACACCTTC. Translation: CASSVGTGNYGYTF. The full variable domain, rest sourced from reference TRBV2 and TRBJ1-2, is EPEVTQTPSHQVTQMGQEVILRCVPISNHLYFYWYRQILGQKVEFLVSFYNNEISEKSEIFDDQFSVERPDGSNFTLKIRSTKLEDSAMYFCASSVGTGNYGYTFGSGTRLTVV.

This sequence joins TRBV25-1 and TRBJ1-1; D possibly corresponds to TRBD1 (6 bases). This CDR3 spans 17 amino acids. The germline gives CDR1 MGHDK, CDR2 SYGVNS. V lost 1 base, J lost 0 bases, and 15 bases lay in between. CDR3 nucleotides: TGTGCCAGCAGTGAATCCGGGGGCAGGCCGCTGAACACTGAAGCTTTCTTT. It codes for CASSESGGRPLNTEAFF.

V usage is TRBV20-1 and J usage is TRBJ2-1, with D possibly TRBD1 on 5 matching bases. The CDR3 consists of 15 residues. The germline V gene encodes CDR1 DFQATT and CDR2 SNEGSKA (reference sequence). V lost 0 bases, J lost 2 bases, and 11 bases lay in between. CDR3 region: CSARDPGSPYNEQFF. Here the CDR3 DNA reads TGCAGTGCTAGAGATCCAGGGTCCCCCTACAATGAGCAGTTCTTC.

This chain uses TRBV15 with TRBJ1-6; D is unclear. CDR3 size: 13 residues. The V end lost 1 base, the J end lost 10 bases, and 8 bases lay between the germline ends. Germline values: CDR1 LNHNV, CDR2 YYDKDF (reference sequence). CDR3 coding DNA: TGTGCCACCAGCAGAGGGGTAGGGTCACCCCTCCACTTT. Translated: CATSRGVGSPLHF.

V usage is TRBV29-1 and J usage is TRBJ2-7, with no clear D. V was shortened by 2 bases and J by 6 bases, with 17 bases between the two germline ends. The V gene's germline CDR1 is SQVTM and CDR2 ANQGSEA. This CDR3 has 14 amino acids. DNA of the CDR3: TGCAGCGTTGAAAGGATCGGACCGACGGGCGAGCAGTACTTC. Its translation is CSVERIGPTGEQYF.

The chain recombines TRBV7-2 with TRBJ2-2, with D uncertain. There are 16 residues in the CDR3. The V end was cut by 1 base, the J end by 4 bases, with 13 bases between. In germline, CDR1 is SGHTA, CDR2 FQGNSA. The DNA for the CDR3 is TGTGCCAGCAGCTTAGTATCATCTCAAGGCACCGGGGAGCTGTTTTTT. It is translated as CASSLVSSQGTGELFF.

Only one count was recorded for this clonotype. V is TRBV7-2 and J is TRBJ1-6; 9 bases map to TRBD1. The CDR3 has 15 amino acids. Per the germline V gene, CDR1 is SGHTA and CDR2 is FQGNSA. V was clipped by 3 bases and J by 10 bases; unmatched bases: 7. The CDR3 loop reads CASSFGRGQGSPLHF. CDR3 in DNA: TGTGCCAGCAGCTTTGGTCGGGGACAGGGATCACCCCTCCACTTT. The whole variable domain, remainder taken from reference TRBV7-2 and TRBJ1-6, is GAGVSQSPSNKVTEKGKDVELRCDPISGHTALYWYRQSLGQGLEFLIYFQGNSAPDKSGLPSDRFSAERTGGSVSTLTIQRTQQEDSAVYLCASSFGRGQGSPLHFGNGTRLTVT.